This T cell receptor (beta chain) was recovered during a study of T cells in pancreatic ductal adenocarcinoma (TCRdb year 2017). In the study overall: Seeking insight into the adaptive T-cell response that arises naturally, the researchers examined how many CD8+ T cells infiltrated tumors of resected pancreatic ductal adenocarcinoma, where they sat, and what features they had, alongside the same properties of suppressive cells. The paper's findings and limits, for the study overall: Compared with tumor samples, blood samples had more total productive templates and approximately 8.2-fold more unique clonotypes. Comparisons of clonality between tumor and blood may be biased because tumors are enriched in CD45RO+ effector T cells rather than naive T cells, which biases the comparison toward lower diversity. There was no significant difference in T-cell clonality between tumor and blood, where mean clonality was roughly 0.12 for tumors and just over 0.07 for blood. Since most pancreatic cancer patients present with inoperable disease, the resected cohort was skewed toward the minority of patients who had early-stage disease.

As for this clone: Its antigen specificity is not known. No qualities accompany the bases; no much larger clone lies one base away.

TCR beta CDR3 regions were amplified from genomic DNA using the immunoSEQ hsTCRB kit. High-throughput TRB CDR3 sequencing was performed on an Illumina HiSeq system. Turning to the authors' computational methods: Sequencing reads were analyzed with the immunoSEQ software, and nonproductive sequences with premature stops or frame-shifts were excluded. To calculate repertoire clonality, Shannon entropy was normalized by log2 of the number of unique productive sequences, and that value was subtracted from one. What TCRdb holds here is the immuneACCESS table cut down to in-frame rearrangements. Part of the clones is not present; checked against another copy, under half of the missing clones reflect an unresolved V gene, and the others are unexplained. The V and J calls and clone size were taken over from that table, and D and trimming were inferred from the DNA. A total of about 5,000 clones appear in this sample, around two thirds of them only once. About 15% of the sample is held by the ten biggest clonotypes.

The selected pancreatic ductal adenocarcinoma patients had received surgery without neoadjuvant therapy. Resected tumor tissue was collected immediately after surgery into ice-cold media and a portion was flash frozen for DNA and RNA. Using the DNeasy Blood and Tissue Kit with Proteinase K and RNase treatment, genomic DNA was extracted from roughly seven PBMC and fewer than 10 flash-frozen tumor specimens. Sequenced: pancreatic tumor tissue. This clonotype originated in a human donor with pancreatic ductal adenocarcinoma.

The encoded CDR3 is CASSNGHGGLNTEAFF. The DNA sequence follows: TGTGCCAGTAGTAATGGCCACGGAGGCTTGAACACTGAAGCTTTCTTT. The V gene is TRBV19 and the J gene is TRBJ1-1, with no confident D gene call. Deletion took 4 bases off V and 0 bases off J, with a span of 15 bases between the germline ends. From its cysteine to its phenylalanine, the CDR3 spans 16 amino acids. The only DNA kept is the CDR3, 48 bases in frame from the first base. According to the germline V gene (reference sequence), CDR1 reads LNHDA and CDR2 reads SQIVND.